Shown below are 22 T cell receptor beta chains from a single sample sequenced in a study of somatic mutations in cytotoxic T cells in rheumatoid arthritis. Produced via immunoSEQ multiplex PCR; TCRdb's table is partial and in-frame only. The sample lists 25,000 to 30,000 clones, roughly 74% occurring once. Sequencing was carried out using CD8+ T cells sorted from blood. The receptor source for this set is a woman aged 18-29 years in good health.

The rearrangement uses TRBV9 and TRBJ2-1, with D possibly matching TRBD1 (6 bases). Looked up from germline, CDR1 is SGDLS and CDR2 is YYNGEE. The V end was cut by 4 bases, the J end by 9 bases, with 23 bases between. The CDR3 loop spans 16 amino acids. The CDR3 bases are TGTGCCAGCAGCACCACCACCTCCAACAGGGCCCGTGAGCAGTTCTTC. Amino acid sequence: CASSTTTSNRAREQFF.

The rearrangement links TRBV6-4 to TRBJ2-1; 8 nucleotides line up with TRBD2. J gave up 4 bases and V 0 bases, and 2 bases lay outside the gene matches. The CDR3 is 15 residues long. From germline, CDR1 is MRHNA and CDR2 SNTAGT. Here the CDR3 DNA reads TGTGCCAGCAGTGACTCGGGCGGGGGGTACAATGAGCAGTTCTTC. It translates to CASSDSGGGYNEQFF.

The chain couples TRBV7-9 to TRBJ2-7, with 7 positions matching TRBD1. The V segment lost 4 bases and the J segment 5 bases; nucleotides outside the gene matches: 5. The CDR3 covers 13 residues. Germline V gene sequence: CDR1 SEHNR, CDR2 FQNEAQ (reference sequence). CDR3 DNA sequence: TGTGCCAGCAGCTACCAGGGGGTGGACGAGCAGTACTTC. This gives the protein CASSYQGVDEQYF. Based on the CDR3 plus reference TRBV7-9 and TRBJ2-7, the full variable domain is DTGVSQNPRHKITKRGQNVTFRCDPISEHNRLYWYRQTLGQGPEFLTYFQNEAQLEKSRLLSDRFSAERPKGSFSTLEIQRTEQGDSAMYLCASSYQGVDEQYFGPGTRLTVT.

This sequence joins TRBV5-4 and TRBJ2-3; the D gene is possibly TRBD2 (6 bases). V lost 0 bases to trimming and J lost 4 bases, with 9 bases between them. The CDR3 length is 14 residues. CDR1 and CDR2 from the germline V gene are SGHNT and YYREEE (reference sequence). CDR3 in DNA: TGTGCCAGCAGCTTGGGGTGGGGGGCAGATACGCAGTATTTT. Encoded protein: CASSLGWGADTQYF.

The table lists this clone with a few counts. This chain joins TRBV5-6 and TRBJ2-7; 9 bases map to TRBD2. Germline assignment: CDR1 SGHDT and CDR2 YYEEEE. The CDR3 has 16 amino acids. The trim removed 3 bases at V and 0 bases at J, leaving 7 bases unmatched. The CDR3 bases are TGTGCCAGCAGCTCCCCAGGACTAGCGAGCTCCTACGAGCAGTACTTC. The encoded protein is CASSSPGLASSYEQYF.

This chain connects TRBV28 to TRBJ2-3, with a tentative D call TRBD1 (6 bases). Germline V gene sequence: CDR1 MDHEN, CDR2 SYDVKM. CDR3 length: 15 residues. V shed 3 bases and J shed 0 bases, with 10 bases lying between them. CDR3 DNA: TGTGCCAGCAGTTTTGAGGGACATAGCACAGATACGCAGTATTTT. This gives the protein CASSFEGHSTDTQYF. The entire variable domain, with the rest obtained from reference TRBV28 and TRBJ2-3, is as follows: DVKVTQSSRYLVKRTGEKVFLECVQDMDHENMFWYRQDPGLGLRLIYFSYDVKMKEKGDIPEGYSVSREKKERFSLILESASTNQTSMYLCASSFEGHSTDTQYFGPGTRLTVL.

This clone was observed a few times. This chain uses TRBV28 with TRBJ2-3, with 7 nucleotides matching TRBD1. The germline V gene has CDR1 MDHEN and CDR2 SYDVKM. V trimming: 4 bases; J trimming: 0 bases; junction bases outside the gene matches: 10. This CDR3 contains 17 residues. CDR3 in amino acids: CASSSPVETGSTDTQYF. CDR3 nucleotide sequence: TGTGCCAGCAGTTCTCCAGTAGAGACAGGGAGCACAGATACGCAGTATTTT.

V gene TRBV7-9 combines with J gene TRBJ2-5; weak D call: TRBD1 (6 bases). The CDR3 covers 14 residues. From germline, CDR1 is SEHNR and CDR2 FQNEAQ (reference sequence). Trimming left V 5 bases short and J 2 bases short, with 12 bases between. The CDR3 loop reads CASSDTGTQETQYF. The CDR3 bases are TGTGCCAGCAGCGATACAGGGACGCAAGAGACCCAGTACTTC.

The chain employs TRBV28 and TRBJ2-3; the match to TRBD2 covers 14 bases. Germline assignment: CDR1 MDHEN and CDR2 SYDVKM. This CDR3 is built from 20 residues. Losses at the gene ends were 4 bases for V and 4 bases for J; bases not matched to a gene: 16. The CDR3 DNA sequence: TGTGCCAGCAGTTCACTACGACTAGCGGGAGGGTTTGGGGAAGCAGATACGCAGTATTTT. This sequence encodes CASSSLRLAGGFGEADTQYF.

J is TRBJ2-1 and V is TRBV7-6, with 8 positions matching TRBD2. This CDR3 spans 15 amino acids. CDR1 and CDR2 from the germline V gene are SGHVS and FNYEAQ. The J segment lost 10 bases and the V segment lost 5 bases, leaving 13 bases of the junction unmatched. CDR3 sequence reads: CASSPLADRIKEQFF. CDR3 sequence (DNA): TGTGCCAGCAGCCCACTAGCGGATAGGATTAAGGAGCAGTTCTTC.

There are a few counts of this clone. The genes are TRBV7-8 and TRBJ1-6; D call uncertain. There are 16 residues in the CDR3. V lost 5 bases and J lost 2, with 13 bases in between. Per germline, CDR1 SGHVS and CDR2 FQNEAQ. This CDR3 is CASSLRAGTYNSPLHF. DNA for the CDR3: TGTGCCAGCAGCCTCCGGGCGGGGACCTATAATTCACCCCTCCACTTT.

The V call is TRBV10-3, the J call TRBJ2-5, with TRBD1 matching 8 bases. With V trimmed by 3 bases and J by 5 bases, 11 bases remained unmatched. The germline gives CDR1 ENHRY, CDR2 SYGVKD. The CDR3 length is 16 residues. This CDR3 is CAISDIDRGRRETQYF. In nucleotides, the CDR3 is TGTGCCATCAGTGATATCGACAGGGGTCGGAGGGAGACCCAGTACTTC.

The rearrangement uses TRBV5-1 and TRBJ2-1, with 12 bases aligning to TRBD2. V shed 8 bases and J 4 bases; nucleotides not matched to a gene: 4. Germline CDR1 and CDR2: SGHRS and YFSETQ. The CDR3 runs 14 residues. Written as DNA, the CDR3 is TGCGCCAGACCACTAGCGGGGGGTTACAATGAGCAGTTCTTC. Amino acid sequence: CARPLAGGYNEQFF.

The rearrangement uses TRBV6-6 and TRBJ2-5; TRBD1 matches 10 bases. J gave up 5 bases and V 4 bases, and 7 bases lay outside the gene matches. The CDR3 has 15 amino acids. Germline loops: CDR1 MNHNY, CDR2 SVGAGI (reference sequence). The CDR3 loop reads CASSSPDRGEETQYF. CDR3 in DNA: TGTGCCAGCAGTTCCCCGGACAGGGGGGAGGAGACCCAGTACTTC.

This clone has a single count. The chain couples TRBV4-1 to TRBJ2-2; tentative D call: TRBD2 (6 bases). This CDR3 is 15 amino acids long. Deletions cut 1 base from V and 7 bases from J, with 13 bases between. The V gene's germline CDR1 is MGHRA and CDR2 YSYEKL. CDR3: CASSQGLVLSGELFF. CDR3 DNA: TGCGCCAGCAGCCAAGGACTAGTCCTCAGCGGGGAGCTGTTTTTT.

The CDR3 protein is CASSKVRGQETQYF. CDR3 in DNA: TGTGCCAGCAGTAAAGTTCGAGGCCAAGAGACCCAGTACTTC. The chain is built from TRBV7-9 and TRBJ2-5; D uncertain. Per the germline V gene, CDR1 is SEHNR and CDR2 is FQNEAQ (reference sequence). The CDR3 has 14 residues. The V and J ends lost 6 bases and 1 base respectively, with 12 bases between them.

The V call is TRBV5-6, the J call TRBJ2-1; the match to TRBD2 covers 12 bases. This CDR3 is built from 15 residues. CDR1 and CDR2 (germline): SGHDT, YYEEEE. V shed 4 bases, J shed 4 bases, and the junction held 3 bases outside the gene matches. The CDR3, as DNA: TGTGCCAGCAGCGAAGGACTAGCGGGATACAATGAGCAGTTCTTC. This codes for CASSEGLAGYNEQFF.

This clone was detected a few times. The rearrangement links TRBV4-2 to TRBJ2-2; 13 bases are shared with TRBD2. The CDR3 has 19 amino acids. V gave up 3 bases and J gave up 2 bases; unmatched junction bases: 9. Germline lookup yields CDR1 LGHNA and CDR2 YNFKEQ. CDR3 nucleotide sequence: TGTGCCAGCAGCCAGGGGATACTAGCGGGGGGGACCAACACCGGGGAGCTGTTTTTT. Residues: CASSQGILAGGTNTGELFF.

The V call is TRBV2, the J call TRBJ2-1, with unresolved D. The V gene lost 8 bases and the J gene lost 3 bases, with 2 bases spanning the gap. Looked up from germline, CDR1 is SNHLY and CDR2 is FYNNEI. The CDR3 covers 10 residues. The CDR3 protein is CASDYNEQFF. CDR3 coding DNA: TGTGCCAGCGACTACAATGAGCAGTTCTTC.

The chain joins TRBV2 to TRBJ1-5, with TRBD1 matching 11 bases. The germline CDR1 and CDR2 sequences are SNHLY and FYNNEI. J was trimmed by 6 bases and V by 3 bases; bases with no gene match: 4. This CDR3 spans 15 amino acids. The CDR3 coding sequence is TGTGCCAGCAGTGACGGACAGGGGGCACGTCAGCCCCAGCATTTT. The encoded protein is CASSDGQGARQPQHF. The variable domain in full, completed from reference TRBV2 and TRBJ1-5, reads EPEVTQTPSHQVTQMGQEVILRCVPISNHLYFYWYRQILGQKVEFLVSFYNNEISEKSEIFDDQFSVERPDGSNFTLKIRSTKLEDSAMYFCASSDGQGARQPQHFGDGTRLSIL.

This clone was recorded a few times. The chain links TRBV5-4 to TRBJ1-1; D is undetermined. The CDR3 length is 13 residues. V was clipped by 0 bases and J by 1 base, with 4 bases between them. Germline V gene sequence: CDR1 SGHNT, CDR2 YYREEE (reference sequence). In nucleotides, the CDR3 is TGTGCCAGCAGCTTGGGGACGAACACTGAAGCTTTCTTT. Translated, it gives CASSLGTNTEAFF.

CDR3 sequence: CASSWGQGGRGEQFF. CDR3 in DNA: TGTGCCAGCAGTTGGGGGCAGGGAGGACGGGGTGAGCAGTTCTTC. V usage is TRBV6-5 and J usage is TRBJ2-1, with D possibly being TRBD1 or TRBD2 (6 bases each). The germline gives CDR1 MNHEY, CDR2 SVGAGI. With 4 bases removed from V and 9 bases from J, the gap between germline ends came to 19 bases. The CDR3 has 15 amino acids.